This T cell receptor beta chain was identified during a study of glioma-infiltrating T cells after dendritic cell vaccination. This CDR3 has 16 amino acids. Germline V gene lookup returns CDR1 SNHLY and CDR2 FYNNEI. J gave up 7 bases and V 7 bases, and 8 bases lay outside the gene matches. The time point: after dendritic cell vaccination, including at tumor progression/relapse. Up to 2 ug genomic DNA was used for TCRB CDR3 amplification. Primers: 60 V beta forward and 13 J beta reverse. Generated by immunoSEQ multiplex PCR, the TCRdb table keeps only in-frame clones and is missing some. The data hold about 65,000 clones, with around nine tenths observed a single time.

The sample in question was blood, obtained after dendritic cell vaccination. The receptor was derived from a human donor with glioblastoma. The chain combines TRBV2 with TRBJ1-6, with 12 bases matching TRBD1. CDR3: CASTPGTGGWNSPLHF. The CDR3 bases are TGTGCCAGCACTCCAGGGACAGGGGGCTGGAATTCACCCCTCCACTTT.